A selection of T cell receptor beta chains follows, all from one sample in a study of monozygotic twins with inflammatory bowel disease. TCRdb re-called the 5' RACE reads and shows each CDR3 protein once, DNA omitted. Its clone listing holds around 100,000 distinct CDR3 sequences. Sequenced: blood. The source of these receptors is a human donor with ulcerative colitis or Crohn's disease, or a healthy co-twin of an affected twin (not recorded which). The CDR3 runs from the conserved cysteine through the conserved F or W. Each record gives: J gene, V gene, CDR3 protein.

TRBJ2-3 TRBV12-3/TRBV12-4 CASSLVAPGAQYF
TRBJ1-1 TRBV5-6 CASSPAVGNTEAFF
TRBJ1-1 TRBV7-9 CASSLDRETNTEAFF
TRBJ2-4 TRBV29-1 CSAAQDTSKNIQYF
TRBJ2-2 TRBV10-3 CAISDRSGGELFF
TRBJ2-3 TRBV5-1 CASSRDRASLLATQYF
TRBJ2-1 TRBV7-8 CASSFRDSLNEQFF
TRBJ2-7 TRBV12-2 CASRSQPGGGLAGSEQYF
TRBJ2-1 TRBV20-1 CSGTSENNEQFF
TRBJ2-1 TRBV7-2 CAVVGHGSKSYNEQFF
TRBJ2-7 TRBV18 CASSPIGPYEQYF
TRBJ2-4 TRBV12-3/TRBV12-4 CASSIGREGVKNIQYF
TRBJ2-1 TRBV18 CASSAQARASGQFF
TRBJ2-7 TRBV12-3/TRBV12-4 CASSFEQGMVYEQYF
TRBJ1-2 TRBV25-1 CASREVGYGYTF
TRBJ2-7 TRBV7-2 CASSLAGPREQYF